A single sample gave rise to the 27 T cell receptor beta chains below, sequenced in a study of shared clonotypes between healthy human individuals. Only in-frame clones appear in the TCRdb table, and some are missing; sequencing was by immunoSEQ multiplex PCR. Of about 600,000 clones in the sample, around 77% were seen once. Sequencing used PBMCs. The receptors originated from a woman in her forties in good health. Some clones in this sample may be carry-over from other donors' samples.

Details on this clone: Other DNA sequences in the same sample also yield this CDR3. This chain uses TRBV5-4 with TRBJ1-5, with 7 nucleotides matching TRBD1. V lost 0 bases to trimming and J lost 6 bases; unmatched junction nucleotides: 0. Germline CDR1 is SGHNT and CDR2 is YYREEE (reference sequence). The CDR3 spans 13 residues. CDR3 in DNA: TGTGCCAGCAGCTTGGCAGGGGGTCAGCCCCAGCATTTT. This sequence encodes CASSLAGGQPQHF.

The chain joins TRBV7-3 to TRBJ2-1; 11 bases line up with TRBD2. Per the germline V gene, CDR1 is SGHTA and CDR2 is FQGTGA. J gave up 4 bases and V 5 bases, and 16 bases lay outside the gene matches. This CDR3 is 19 amino acids long. In DNA form, the CDR3 reads TGTGCCAGCAGCCCAGACAGGGGTCGAGGACTAGCGGGTTACAATGAGCAGTTCTTC. This translates into CASSPDRGRGLAGYNEQFF. The full variable domain, in which reference TRBV7-3 and TRBJ2-1 provide the parts outside the CDR3, is GAGVSQTPSNKVTEKGKYVELRCDPISGHTALYWYRQSLGQGPEFLIYFQGTGAADDSGLPNDRFFAVRPEGSVSTLKIQRTERGDSAVYLCASSPDRGRGLAGYNEQFFGPGTRLTVL.

The V call is TRBV4-3, the J call TRBJ2-7, with D possibly matching TRBD1 (5 bases). Germline V lookup: CDR1 LGHNA, CDR2 YSLEER. V gave up 0 bases and J gave up 4 bases, with 10 bases separating them. There are 14 residues in the CDR3. The CDR3 is CASSQDQGVYEQYF. The CDR3 nucleotides read TGCGCCAGCAGCCAAGACCAAGGGGTTTACGAGCAGTACTTC.

In this sample, this clone turned up a few times. The chain has TRBV5-4 and TRBJ2-7; possibly TRBD2 for D (6 bases). Trimming cost V 1 base and J 0 bases, with 11 bases left between them. The CDR3 is 15 residues long. Germline loops: CDR1 SGHNT, CDR2 YYREEE (reference sequence). CDR3 nucleotides: TGTGCCAGCAGCTTGCGAGCGGGCTCCTCCTACGAGCAGTACTTC. Its protein product is CASSLRAGSSYEQYF.

The chain recombines TRBV7-7 with TRBJ2-5; weak D call: TRBD1 (6 bases). There are 14 residues in the CDR3. CDR1 and CDR2 (germline): SSHAT, FNYEAQ (reference sequence). The germline V and J ends were trimmed by 5 bases and 2 bases, with 12 bases remaining between them. The CDR3 loop is CASSPTGIQETQYF. The DNA of the CDR3 is TGTGCCAGCAGCCCTACAGGGATACAAGAGACCCAGTACTTC.

The genes are TRBV30 and TRBJ2-1; 10 bases are shared with TRBD2. This CDR3 comprises 15 residues. V dropped 3 bases and J dropped 4; count of bases not matched to a gene: 6. Germline V CDR1 and CDR2: GTSNPN, SVGIG (reference sequence). The CDR3 coding sequence is TGTGCCTGGAGGGCTAGCGGGAGTAAGTACAATGAGCAGTTCTTC. Translating it yields CAWRASGSKYNEQFF.

The V call is TRBV18, the J call TRBJ2-3; the match to TRBD2 covers 7 bases. CDR3 length: 15 amino acids. The trim removed 3 bases at V and 2 bases at J, leaving 5 bases unmatched. Germline CDR1 reads KGHSH; CDR2 reads LQKENI. The CDR3 here is CASSPGGSTTDTQYF. The CDR3 nucleotides read TGTGCCAGCTCACCGGGCGGGAGTACCACAGATACGCAGTATTTT.

This chain links TRBV6-1 with TRBJ1-1; D is ambiguous. V lost 6 bases and J 3 bases, leaving 5 bases between the germline ends. CDR1 is MNHNS, CDR2 SASEGT, per germline. The CDR3 is 11 amino acids. The CDR3 DNA reads as TGTGCCAGCAGAGGACACACTGAAGCTTTCTTT. It specifies CASRGHTEAFF.

This chain connects TRBV19 to TRBJ1-5, with D hard to call. Germline-derived CDR1 and CDR2 are LNHDA and SQIVND (reference sequence). This CDR3 is 14 amino acids long. The ends were cut back, 1 base at V and 3 bases at J, with 7 bases in the middle. In nucleotides, the CDR3 is TGTGCCAGTAGTATAGTTGGCTTCAATCAGCCCCAGCATTTT. It is translated as CASSIVGFNQPQHF. The whole variable domain, filled in from reference TRBV19 and TRBJ1-5, reads DGGITQSPKYLFRKEGQNVTLSCEQNLNHDAMYWYRQDPGQGLRLIYYSQIVNDFQKGDIAEGYSVSREKKESFPLTVTSAQKNPTAFYLCASSIVGFNQPQHFGDGTRLSIL.

The chain's CDR3 is CASSQESDSGSNYGYTF. The CDR3 nucleotides read TGCGCCAGCAGCCAAGAATCAGACAGTGGTTCCAACTATGGCTACACCTTC. The chain has TRBV4-1 and TRBJ1-2; the D gene is possibly TRBD1 (5 bases). The V end was cut by 0 bases, the J end by 2 bases, with 16 bases between. This CDR3 is 17 amino acids long. Looked up from germline, CDR1 is MGHRA and CDR2 is YSYEKL.

The rearrangement joins TRBV5-1 to TRBJ2-1; D ambiguous. Germline-derived CDR1 and CDR2 are SGHRS and YFSETQ. This CDR3 comprises 14 residues. Trimming took 0 bases from V and 7 from J, leaving 11 bases between them. CDR3 amino acids: CASSLEGLGNEQFF. In DNA form, the CDR3 reads TGCGCCAGCAGCTTGGAGGGCCTAGGGAATGAGCAGTTCTTC.

As for this clone: Since a much larger clone is just one base distant, this may be a read error. This sample includes further DNA sequences coding for the same CDR3. The chain combines TRBV5-1 with TRBJ1-1, with TRBD1 matching over 9 bases. This CDR3 is 14 amino acids long. The germline V gene encodes CDR1 SGHRS and CDR2 YFSETQ. With 4 bases clipped from V and 1 base from J, the junction kept 2 bases outside the gene matches. Here the CDR3 reads CASSPDRGNTEAFF. CDR3 DNA: TGCGCCAGCAGCCCGGACAGGGGGAACACTGAAGCTTTCTTT. The variable domain in full, completed from reference TRBV5-1 and TRBJ1-1, reads KAGVTQTPRYLIKTRGQQVTLSCSPISGHRSVSWYQQTPGQGLQFLFEYFSETQRNKGNFPGRFSGRQFSNSRSEMNVSTLELGDSALYLCASSPDRGNTEAFFGQGTRLTVV.

This clone was seen a handful of times. The chain carries TRBV7-2 and TRBJ1-5, with 8 positions matching TRBD1. Germline V gene data show CDR1 as SGHTA and CDR2 as FQGNSA. V was clipped by 5 bases and J by 6 bases; unmatched bases: 6. The length of the CDR3 is 14 residues. The CDR3 coding sequence is TGTGCCAGCAGCCTGGACAGGGTCGGTCAGCCCCAGCATTTT. This encodes CASSLDRVGQPQHF.

The V gene is TRBV7-8, the J gene TRBJ1-1; D ambiguous. The germline V and J ends were trimmed by 2 bases and 1 base, with 5 bases remaining between them. This CDR3 has 13 amino acids. Germline V gene lookup returns CDR1 SGHVS and CDR2 FQNEAQ. CDR3 bases: TGTGCCAGCAGCTTATTAGAGAACACTGAAGCTTTCTTT. Protein product: CASSLLENTEAFF.

About this clone itself: Other nucleotide sequences in the sample specify the same CDR3. The rearrangement joins TRBV7-3 to TRBJ2-5; D is unresolved. The DNA end is more similar to TRBJ2-7, so the J call may be wrong. The length of the CDR3 is 14 residues. Germline loops: CDR1 SGHTA, CDR2 FQGTGA. This CDR3 is CATAEWPGNDEQYF. The CDR3 DNA is TGTGCCACCGCGGAGTGGCCAGGTAACGACGAGCAGTACTTC.

The chain joins TRBV6-1 to TRBJ2-3, with D unclear. Trimming cost V 5 bases and J 0 bases, with 12 bases left between them. Germline V gives CDR1 MNHNS, CDR2 SASEGT. CDR3 length: 15 amino acids. CDR3 nucleotides: TGTGCCAGCAGTTTGGAACCGCGGAGCACAGATACGCAGTATTTT. Translation: CASSLEPRSTDTQYF.

This rearrangement joins TRBV29-1 to TRBJ2-5; perhaps TRBD2 as D (6 bases). The ends were cut back, 5 bases at V and 5 bases at J, with 9 bases in the middle. Germline V gene lookup returns CDR1 SQVTM and CDR2 ANQGSEA. CDR3 length equals 11 residues. The CDR3 spells CSVTGGETQYF. CDR3 sequence (DNA): TGCAGCGTTACTGGGGGGGAGACCCAGTACTTC.

This clone was observed a handful of times. J is TRBJ1-5 and V is TRBV29-1; D gene ambiguous. Trimming stripped 4 bases from V and 5 bases from J, with 9 bases between. The CDR3 runs to 12 residues. The germline gives CDR1 SQVTM, CDR2 ANQGSEA. CDR3 protein: CSVGDLDQPQHF. DNA for the CDR3: TGCAGCGTTGGAGACCTTGATCAGCCCCAGCATTTT. The complete variable domain, with remaining parts taken from reference TRBV29-1 and TRBJ1-5, reads SAVISQKPSRDICQRGTSLTIQCQVDSQVTMMFWYRQQPGQSLTLIATANQGSEATYESGFVIDKFPISRPNLTFSTLTVSNMSPEDSSIYLCSVGDLDQPQHFGDGTRLSIL.

About this clone: The sample contains more than one DNA sequence encoding this CDR3. This chain uses TRBV29-1 with TRBJ2-2, with unresolved D. V dropped 4 bases and J dropped 5 bases, with 2 bases sitting between them. Germline V gene data show CDR1 as SQVTM and CDR2 as ANQGSEA. The CDR3 is 10 amino acids. The chain's CDR3 is CSVGTGELFF. Here the CDR3 DNA reads TGCAGCGTTGGAACCGGGGAGCTGTTTTTT.

Comment on this clone: Other DNA sequences in this sample translate to the same CDR3. The chain links TRBV4-2 to TRBJ1-2, with 11 bases aligning to TRBD1. V shed 6 bases and J 5 bases; nucleotides not matched to a gene: 11. Germline-derived CDR1 and CDR2 are LGHNA and YNFKEQ. The CDR3 loop spans 16 amino acids. DNA for the CDR3: TGTGCCAGCAGTCAACCATCGGACAGGGGGCTATATGGCTACACCTTC. Translation: CASSQPSDRGLYGYTF.

The CDR3 spells CASKDDSSTDTQYF. The CDR3 DNA is TGTGCCAGCAAGGACGACTCTAGCACAGATACGCAGTATTTT. The V gene is TRBV2, the J gene TRBJ2-3; D is unresolved. V was cut by 7 bases and J by 0 bases, with 11 bases left in between. The CDR3 has 14 residues. The germline V gene encodes CDR1 SNHLY and CDR2 FYNNEI. Supplemented by reference TRBV2 and TRBJ2-3, the full variable domain reads EPEVTQTPSHQVTQMGQEVILRCVPISNHLYFYWYRQILGQKVEFLVSFYNNEISEKSEIFDDQFSVERPDGSNFTLKIRSTKLEDSAMYFCASKDDSSTDTQYFGPGTRLTVL.

J is TRBJ2-6 and V is TRBV7-2; maybe TRBD1 (5 bases). The germline V and J ends were trimmed by 5 bases and 0 bases, with 8 bases remaining between them. This CDR3 comprises 15 residues. Germline V CDR1 and CDR2: SGHTA, FQGNSA. For the CDR3, the DNA is TGTGCCAGCAGCCGTGACAGCTCTGGGGCCAACGTCCTGACTTTC. As protein: CASSRDSSGANVLTF.

The chain links TRBV4-3 to TRBJ1-4, with 9 bases that match TRBD1. The germline CDR1 and CDR2 sequences are LGHNA and YSLEER. CDR3 length: 15 residues. V lost 4 bases, J lost 7 bases, and 7 bases stayed unmatched. CDR3 residues: CASSPRTGDIEKLFF. CDR3 coding DNA: TGCGCCAGCAGCCCCAGGACAGGGGACATTGAAAAACTGTTTTTT.

The chain uses TRBV9 and TRBJ2-3; D uncertain. The CDR3 contains 13 residues. Trimming stripped 4 bases from V and 2 bases from J, with 8 bases between. The V gene's germline CDR1 is SGDLS and CDR2 YYNGEE. The CDR3 DNA sequence: TGTGCCAGCAGCCGGACGGCCACAGATACGCAGTATTTT. Its translation is CASSRTATDTQYF.

The chain is built from TRBV5-1 and TRBJ1-2, with unresolved D. This CDR3 is 17 amino acids long. Germline CDR1 and CDR2: SGHRS and YFSETQ. With 0 bases removed from V and 2 bases from J, the gap between germline ends came to 17 bases. For the CDR3, the DNA is TGCGCCAGCAGCTTGGCCGTGGTTAGTACACAGAACTATGGCTACACCTTC. Residues: CASSLAVVSTQNYGYTF.

In its sample, this clone was seen many times. This chain joins TRBV7-2 and TRBJ1-2; D is unclear. Germline V gene lookup returns CDR1 SGHTA and CDR2 FQGNSA. The CDR3 is made up of 14 amino acids. V lost 2 bases and J 3 bases, leaving 10 bases between the germline ends. The CDR3, as DNA: TGTGCCAGCAGCTTAACACCTCCTGACTATGGCTACACCTTC. Protein product: CASSLTPPDYGYTF.

In its sample, this clone was seen a few times. This may come from a read error, since a much larger clone is one base off. The gene calls are TRBV30 and TRBJ1-5; 8 bases map to TRBD1. CDR3 size: 15 residues. In germline, CDR1 is GTSNPN, CDR2 SVGIG (reference sequence). V was pared by 0 bases and J by 6 bases, with 7 bases of the junction left unmatched. For the CDR3, the DNA is TGTGCCTGGAGTGTCGTGGCAGGGGGCGGTCAGCCCCAGCATTTT. Translation gives CAWSVVAGGGQPQHF.